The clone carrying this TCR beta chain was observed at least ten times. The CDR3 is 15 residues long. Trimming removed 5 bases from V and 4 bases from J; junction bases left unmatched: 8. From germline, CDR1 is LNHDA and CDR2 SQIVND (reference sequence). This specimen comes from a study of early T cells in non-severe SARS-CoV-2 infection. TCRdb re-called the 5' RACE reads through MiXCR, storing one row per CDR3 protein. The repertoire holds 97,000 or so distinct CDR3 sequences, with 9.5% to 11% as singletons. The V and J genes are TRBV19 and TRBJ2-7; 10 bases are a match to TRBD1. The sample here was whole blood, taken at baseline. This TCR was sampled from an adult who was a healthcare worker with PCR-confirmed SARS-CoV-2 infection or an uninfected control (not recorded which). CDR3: CASSPGQGWQYEQYF. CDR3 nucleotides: TGTGCCAGTAGTCCGGGACAGGGGTGGCAATACGAGCAGTACTTC.